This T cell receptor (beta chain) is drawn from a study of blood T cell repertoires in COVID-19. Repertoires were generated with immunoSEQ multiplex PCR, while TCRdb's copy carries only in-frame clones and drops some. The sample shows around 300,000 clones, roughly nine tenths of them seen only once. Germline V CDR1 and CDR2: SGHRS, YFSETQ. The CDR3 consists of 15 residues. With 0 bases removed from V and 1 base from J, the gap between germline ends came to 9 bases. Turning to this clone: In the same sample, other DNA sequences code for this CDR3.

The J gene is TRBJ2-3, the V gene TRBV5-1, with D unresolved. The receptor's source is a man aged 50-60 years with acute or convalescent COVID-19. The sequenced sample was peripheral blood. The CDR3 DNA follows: TGCGCCAGCAGCTTGGGACTGGCTGGCACAGATACGCAGTATTTT. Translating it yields CASSLGLAGTDTQYF.